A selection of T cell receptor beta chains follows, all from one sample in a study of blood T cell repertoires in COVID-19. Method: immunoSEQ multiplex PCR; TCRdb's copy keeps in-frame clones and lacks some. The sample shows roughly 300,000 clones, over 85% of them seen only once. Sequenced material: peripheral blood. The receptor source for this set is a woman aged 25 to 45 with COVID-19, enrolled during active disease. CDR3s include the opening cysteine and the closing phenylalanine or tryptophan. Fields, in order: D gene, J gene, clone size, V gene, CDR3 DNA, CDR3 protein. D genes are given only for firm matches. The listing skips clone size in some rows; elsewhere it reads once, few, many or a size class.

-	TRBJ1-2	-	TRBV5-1	TGCGCCAGCAGCCCCCAGACTTCAGCTAGAGGCTACACCTTC	CASSPQTSARGYTF
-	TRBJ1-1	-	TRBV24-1	TGTGCCACCAGTGCGGGGAAGGCGAACACTGAAGCTTTCTTT	CATSAGKANTEAFF
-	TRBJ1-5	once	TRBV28	TGTGCCAGCAGTTCCACGGTCTTAGACCAGCATTTT	CASSSTVLDQHF
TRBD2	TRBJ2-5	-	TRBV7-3	TGTGCCAGCAGCTTAATAGCCGGGGGGCAAGAGACCCAGTACTTC	CASSLIAGGQETQYF
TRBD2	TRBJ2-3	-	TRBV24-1	TGTGCCACCAGTGGAAGCGGGGGGGCGGTAAACCCCTCTAGCACAGATACGCAGTATTTT	CATSGSGGAVNPSSTDTQYF
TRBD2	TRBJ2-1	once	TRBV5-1	TGCGCCAGCAGCTTACAGCGGGGATTTGGGTTAAATGAGCAGTTCTTC	CASSLQRGFGLNEQFF
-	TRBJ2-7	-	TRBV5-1	TGCGCCAGCAGCGCGTTGAGCTACGAGCAGTACTTC	CASSALSYEQYF
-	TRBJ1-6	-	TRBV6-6	TGTGCCAGCAGCGCCTCCTACGGGCATCCCCGAGGGCGCGGGGTAAATTCACCCCTCCACTTT	CASSASYGHPRGRGVNSPLHF
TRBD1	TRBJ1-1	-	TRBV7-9	TGTGCCAGCAGCAGTACAGGGGATGAAGCTTTCTTT	CASSSTGDEAFF
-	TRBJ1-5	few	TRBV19	TGTGCCAGTTCCAGGACAGCGGATCAGCCCCAGCATTTT	CASSRTADQPQHF
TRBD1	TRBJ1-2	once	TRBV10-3	TGTGCCATAAGCAGGGGGCTGAACTACACCTTC	CAISRGLNYTF
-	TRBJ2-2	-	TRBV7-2	TGTGCCAGCAGCTTATTGGGGGGAACGAACACCGGGGAGCTGTTTTTT	CASSLLGGTNTGELFF
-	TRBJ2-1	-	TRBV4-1	TGCGCCAGCAGCAACCCGGCGGGGGCCTACTCCTACAATGAGCAGTTCTTC	CASSNPAGAYSYNEQFF
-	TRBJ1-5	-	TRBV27	TGTGCCAGCAGTTTATGGGGGGGCAGGTCCAATCAGCCCCAGCATTTT	CASSLWGGRSNQPQHF
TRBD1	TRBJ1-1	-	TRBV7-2	TGTGCCAGCAGCTTAGCGGGGACAGAAGAAGCTTTCTTT	CASSLAGTEEAFF
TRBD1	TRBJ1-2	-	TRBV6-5	TGTGCCAGCGACAGGACAGGAGCTTTGTATGGCTACACCTTC	CASDRTGALYGYTF
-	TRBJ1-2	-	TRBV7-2	TGTGCCAGCAGCTTAGCGTCCGGAGCCTACTATGGCTACACCTTC	CASSLASGAYYGYTF